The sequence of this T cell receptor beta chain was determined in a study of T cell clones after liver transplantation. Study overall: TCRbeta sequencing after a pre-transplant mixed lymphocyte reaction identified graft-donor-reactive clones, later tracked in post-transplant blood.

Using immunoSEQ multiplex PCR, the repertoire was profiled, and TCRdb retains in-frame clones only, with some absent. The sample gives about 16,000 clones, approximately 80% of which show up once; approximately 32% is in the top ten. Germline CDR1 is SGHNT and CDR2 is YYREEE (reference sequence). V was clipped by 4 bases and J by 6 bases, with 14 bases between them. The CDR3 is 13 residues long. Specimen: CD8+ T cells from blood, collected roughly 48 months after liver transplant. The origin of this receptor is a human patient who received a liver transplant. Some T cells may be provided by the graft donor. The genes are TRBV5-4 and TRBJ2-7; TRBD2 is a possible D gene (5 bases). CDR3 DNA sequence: TGTGCCAGCAGCGCAAGTGAGGGTAGCGAGCAGTACTTC. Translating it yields CASSASEGSEQYF.